Listed below are T cell receptor beta chains from one sample, sequenced in a study of T cells in Graves' hyperthyroidism and ophthalmopathy. One entry per CDR3 protein results from TCRdb running MiXCR on the multiplex PCR reads. Here the sample spans hundreds of thousands of distinct CDR3 sequences, 13% to 15% being singletons. Specimen: blood. Source of these receptors: a woman aged 18-35 years with Graves' hyperthyroidism. Each CDR3 is given with its conserved first and last residue. Fields, in order: D gene, J gene, V gene, clone size, CDR3 protein, CDR3 DNA. A D gene is named only where the DNA matches it firmly. A clone size is listed for some rows: how often the clone was seen (once, few, many), or a class if it is expanded.

D gene: NA; J gene: TRBJ1-1; V gene: TRBV7-9; clone size: NA; CDR3 protein: CASSPQGPGAFF; CDR3 DNA: TGTGCCAGCAGCCCGCAGGGTCCAGGGGCTTTCTTT
D gene: TRBD1; J gene: TRBJ1-2; V gene: TRBV9; clone size: NA; CDR3 protein: CASSPNGEEGAGYGYTF; CDR3 DNA: TGTGCCAGCAGCCCAAATGGGGAGGAGGGGGCGGGCTATGGCTACACCTTC
D gene: TRBD2; J gene: TRBJ2-5; V gene: TRBV7-6; clone size: NA; CDR3 protein: CASSWGLAGIETQYF; CDR3 DNA: TGTGCCAGCAGCTGGGGACTAGCGGGAATTGAGACCCAGTACTTC
D gene: NA; J gene: TRBJ2-7; V gene: TRBV10-3; clone size: NA; CDR3 protein: CAISAGPTYEQYF; CDR3 DNA: TGTGCCATCAGTGCGGGGCCCACCTACGAGCAGTACTTC
D gene: NA; J gene: TRBJ1-5; V gene: TRBV4-1; clone size: few; CDR3 protein: CASSQEHSSQPQHF; CDR3 DNA: TGCGCCAGCAGCCAAGAACATAGTAGTCAGCCCCAGCATTTT
D gene: NA; J gene: TRBJ1-3; V gene: TRBV10-3; clone size: few; CDR3 protein: CAISDRGQYSGNTIYF; CDR3 DNA: TGTGCCATCAGTGACCGAGGACAGTACTCTGGAAACACCATATATTTT
D gene: NA; J gene: TRBJ1-2; V gene: TRBV7-8; clone size: NA; CDR3 protein: CASSSRQSWYGYTF; CDR3 DNA: TGTGCCAGCAGCTCTCGACAAAGTTGGTATGGCTACACCTTC
D gene: TRBD1; J gene: TRBJ2-1; V gene: TRBV11-2; clone size: NA; CDR3 protein: CASSWGQAGYNEQFF; CDR3 DNA: TGTGCCAGCAGCTGGGGACAGGCGGGATACAATGAGCAGTTCTTC
D gene: TRBD2; J gene: TRBJ2-7; V gene: TRBV2; clone size: many; CDR3 protein: CASMPAGANEQYF; CDR3 DNA: TGTGCCAGCATGCCAGCGGGAGCAAACGAGCAGTACTTC
D gene: NA; J gene: TRBJ1-1; V gene: TRBV2; clone size: few; CDR3 protein: CASSEYPGRVPEVFF; CDR3 DNA: TGTGCCAGCAGTGAATATCCGGGGAGAGTCCCTGAAGTTTTCTTT
D gene: NA; J gene: TRBJ2-5; V gene: TRBV12-3/TRBV12-4; clone size: many; CDR3 protein: CASSRSTVYVGQETQYF; CDR3 DNA: TGTGCCAGCAGTCGATCGACCGTTTATGTCGGCCAAGAGACCCAGTACTTC
D gene: NA; J gene: TRBJ2-2; V gene: TRBV7-8; clone size: few; CDR3 protein: CATTSPGELFF; CDR3 DNA: TGTGCCACAACTAGTCCCGGGGAGCTGTTTTTT
D gene: TRBD2; J gene: TRBJ2-3; V gene: TRBV7-2; clone size: few; CDR3 protein: CASSSPSPRTSGGDTQYF; CDR3 DNA: TGTGCCAGCAGCTCCCCTAGCCCCCGGACTAGCGGGGGCGATACGCAGTATTTT
D gene: TRBD1; J gene: TRBJ1-2; V gene: TRBV10-3; clone size: NA; CDR3 protein: CAIRDSSNYGYTF; CDR3 DNA: TGTGCCATCCGGGACAGCTCTAACTATGGCTACACCTTC
D gene: NA; J gene: TRBJ1-3; V gene: TRBV20-1; clone size: NA; CDR3 protein: CSARGVLSGNTIYF; CDR3 DNA: TGCAGTGCTAGAGGAGTACTCTCTGGAAACACCATATATTTT
D gene: NA; J gene: TRBJ2-2; V gene: TRBV29-1; clone size: NA; CDR3 protein: CSVRQPNTGELFF; CDR3 DNA: TGCAGCGTGCGTCAGCCCAACACCGGGGAGCTGTTTTTT
D gene: NA; J gene: TRBJ1-3; V gene: TRBV7-2; clone size: few; CDR3 protein: CASSFDPGRATSGNTIYF; CDR3 DNA: TGTGCCAGCAGCTTCGACCCGGGACGGGCAACCTCTGGAAACACCATATATTTT
D gene: NA; J gene: TRBJ1-2; V gene: TRBV7-2; clone size: many; CDR3 protein: CASSLGLTGGGYTF; CDR3 DNA: TGTGCCAGCAGCCTAGGGCTTACCGGAGGTGGCTACACCTTC
D gene: NA; J gene: TRBJ2-1; V gene: TRBV27; clone size: many; CDR3 protein: CASSSLSGNLGNEQFF; CDR3 DNA: TGTGCCAGCAGTTCGCTGTCGGGAAATTTAGGGAATGAGCAGTTCTTC
D gene: TRBD2; J gene: TRBJ2-7; V gene: TRBV27; clone size: many; CDR3 protein: CASSPTPTSGQGQYF; CDR3 DNA: TGTGCCAGCAGCCCTACCCCGACTAGCGGCCAGGGGCAGTACTTC
D gene: NA; J gene: TRBJ1-5; V gene: TRBV9; clone size: NA; CDR3 protein: CASSQWDTDQPQHF; CDR3 DNA: TGTGCCAGCAGCCAATGGGACACGGATCAGCCCCAGCATTTT
D gene: NA; J gene: TRBJ1-1; V gene: TRBV30; clone size: many; CDR3 protein: CAWRADSPWGTEAFF; CDR3 DNA: TGTGCCTGGAGGGCCGACAGCCCCTGGGGGACTGAAGCTTTCTTT
D gene: NA; J gene: TRBJ2-5; V gene: TRBV6-2/TRBV6-3; clone size: NA; CDR3 protein: CASSYSGGPGETQYF; CDR3 DNA: TGTGCCAGCAGTTACTCTGGGGGTCCGGGGGAGACCCAGTACTTC
D gene: NA; J gene: TRBJ2-1; V gene: TRBV10-1; clone size: few; CDR3 protein: CASSESGGARQEQFF; CDR3 DNA: TGCGCCAGCAGTGAGTCTGGCGGAGCGCGACAGGAGCAGTTCTTC
D gene: NA; J gene: TRBJ1-5; V gene: TRBV4-1; clone size: many; CDR3 protein: CASSPLVISNQPQHF; CDR3 DNA: TGCGCCAGCAGCCCATTGGTGATTAGCAATCAGCCCCAGCATTTT
D gene: TRBD2; J gene: TRBJ2-5; V gene: TRBV7-2; clone size: many; CDR3 protein: CASSLAGRRETQYF; CDR3 DNA: TGTGCCAGCAGCTTAGCCGGGAGGAGGGAGACCCAGTACTTC
D gene: TRBD2; J gene: TRBJ2-1; V gene: TRBV6-5; clone size: NA; CDR3 protein: CASSSRLAGVGGQFF; CDR3 DNA: TGTGCCAGCAGTTCACGTCTAGCGGGAGTGGGGGGGCAGTTCTTC
D gene: NA; J gene: TRBJ2-6; V gene: TRBV20-1; clone size: NA; CDR3 protein: CSARVPSGANVLTF; CDR3 DNA: TGCAGTGCTAGAGTTCCATCTGGGGCCAACGTCCTGACTTTC
D gene: NA; J gene: TRBJ2-1; V gene: TRBV11-1; clone size: many; CDR3 protein: CASSSGLYNEQFF; CDR3 DNA: TGTGCCAGCAGCTCGGGACTTTACAATGAGCAGTTCTTC
D gene: NA; J gene: TRBJ1-2; V gene: TRBV12-3/TRBV12-4; clone size: many; CDR3 protein: CASSLLTGPMHGYTF; CDR3 DNA: TGTGCCAGCAGTTTATTGACAGGTCCAATGCATGGCTACACCTTC
D gene: TRBD1; J gene: TRBJ2-1; V gene: TRBV6-1; clone size: many; CDR3 protein: CASSYVQGTTLQFF; CDR3 DNA: TGTGCCAGCAGTTATGTACAGGGGACGACCCTGCAGTTCTTC
D gene: NA; J gene: TRBJ2-1; V gene: TRBV7-2; clone size: many; CDR3 protein: CASSSRGDNEQFF; CDR3 DNA: TGTGCCAGCAGCTCCCGTGGGGACAATGAGCAGTTCTTC
D gene: TRBD2; J gene: TRBJ2-3; V gene: TRBV7-8; clone size: many; CDR3 protein: CASTLAENTDTQYF; CDR3 DNA: TGTGCCAGCACTCTAGCGGAGAACACAGATACGCAGTATTTT
D gene: NA; J gene: TRBJ1-6; V gene: TRBV7-2; clone size: NA; CDR3 protein: CASSLEFRSPLHF; CDR3 DNA: TGTGCCAGCAGCTTAGAATTTAGATCACCCCTCCACTTT
D gene: TRBD1; J gene: TRBJ1-5; V gene: TRBV19; clone size: NA; CDR3 protein: CASSFTRGQAPNQPQHF; CDR3 DNA: TGTGCCAGTAGTTTTACCAGGGGGCAGGCCCCCAATCAGCCCCAGCATTTT
D gene: TRBD2; J gene: TRBJ2-1; V gene: TRBV29-1; clone size: many; CDR3 protein: CSVLGLAGVWGYNEQFF; CDR3 DNA: TGCAGCGTCCTGGGGCTAGCGGGAGTTTGGGGATACAATGAGCAGTTCTTC
D gene: NA; J gene: TRBJ2-3; V gene: TRBV11-2; clone size: many; CDR3 protein: CASSSYSGNTQYF; CDR3 DNA: TGTGCCAGCAGCTCCTACAGTGGCAATACGCAGTATTTT
D gene: TRBD2; J gene: TRBJ2-3; V gene: TRBV27; clone size: many; CDR3 protein: CASSSTPGLAGLPTDTQYF; CDR3 DNA: TGTGCCAGCAGTTCAACCCCGGGACTAGCGGGCCTCCCCACAGATACGCAGTATTTT
D gene: NA; J gene: TRBJ2-2; V gene: TRBV18; clone size: many; CDR3 protein: CASSPREKSTTGELFF; CDR3 DNA: TGTGCCAGCTCACCACGGGAGAAATCGACCACCGGGGAGCTGTTTTTT
D gene: TRBD1; J gene: TRBJ2-5; V gene: TRBV6-2/TRBV6-3; clone size: NA; CDR3 protein: CASRQQGDLGTQYF; CDR3 DNA: TGTGCCAGCAGACAACAGGGGGATCTAGGGACCCAGTACTTC
D gene: TRBD2; J gene: TRBJ2-7; V gene: TRBV4-1; clone size: NA; CDR3 protein: CASSLAGSPLYEQYF; CDR3 DNA: TGCGCCAGCAGTCTAGCGGGTTCGCCTCTTTACGAGCAGTACTTC
D gene: TRBD1; J gene: TRBJ2-7; V gene: TRBV4-3; clone size: many; CDR3 protein: CASSQDLGTGSYEQYF; CDR3 DNA: TGCGCCAGCAGCCAAGATCTTGGGACAGGGTCCTACGAGCAGTACTTC
D gene: NA; J gene: TRBJ2-3; V gene: TRBV5-6; clone size: NA; CDR3 protein: CASSSSWGAWTDTQYF; CDR3 DNA: TGTGCCAGCAGCTCTTCTTGGGGGGCCTGGACAGATACGCAGTATTTT
D gene: TRBD1; J gene: TRBJ1-1; V gene: TRBV12-3/TRBV12-4; clone size: few; CDR3 protein: CASSSPQRTGGTEAFF; CDR3 DNA: TGTGCCAGCAGTTCCCCTCAAAGAACAGGGGGCACTGAAGCTTTCTTT
D gene: NA; J gene: TRBJ2-7; V gene: TRBV7-2; clone size: many; CDR3 protein: CASSDPILYEQYF; CDR3 DNA: TGTGCCAGCAGTGACCCGATTCTCTACGAGCAGTACTTC
D gene: NA; J gene: TRBJ2-5; V gene: TRBV27; clone size: few; CDR3 protein: CASSTRDGQETQYF; CDR3 DNA: TGTGCCAGCAGTACCAGGGACGGCCAAGAGACCCAGTACTTC
D gene: TRBD2; J gene: TRBJ2-2; V gene: TRBV2; clone size: many; CDR3 protein: CASTSGGRGTGELFF; CDR3 DNA: TGTGCCAGCACCAGCGGGGGCCGGGGCACCGGGGAGCTGTTTTTT
D gene: NA; J gene: TRBJ1-5; V gene: TRBV4-2; clone size: NA; CDR3 protein: CASSQVGGINPQPQHF; CDR3 DNA: TGTGCCAGCAGCCAAGTTGGGGGGATAAACCCTCAGCCCCAGCATTTT
D gene: TRBD1; J gene: TRBJ2-2; V gene: TRBV7-2; clone size: NA; CDR3 protein: CASRFFTGVANTGELFF; CDR3 DNA: TGTGCCAGCAGGTTTTTCACAGGGGTGGCGAACACCGGGGAGCTGTTTTTT
D gene: TRBD1; J gene: TRBJ2-1; V gene: TRBV18; clone size: NA; CDR3 protein: CASSPRTGEGNEQFF; CDR3 DNA: TGTGCCAGCTCCCCTAGGACAGGGGAGGGCAATGAGCAGTTCTTC
D gene: NA; J gene: TRBJ2-3; V gene: TRBV11-2; clone size: many; CDR3 protein: CASSQVWAASTDTQYF; CDR3 DNA: TGTGCCAGCAGCCAAGTCTGGGCCGCGAGCACAGATACGCAGTATTTT
D gene: NA; J gene: TRBJ1-5; V gene: TRBV6-2/TRBV6-3; clone size: NA; CDR3 protein: CASSLTVGNQPQHF; CDR3 DNA: TGTGCCAGCAGCCTGACAGTAGGCAATCAGCCCCAGCATTTT
D gene: TRBD1; J gene: TRBJ2-6; V gene: TRBV7-9; clone size: few; CDR3 protein: CASSRGQGVSGANVLTF; CDR3 DNA: TGTGCCAGCAGCAGGGGACAGGGGGTCTCTGGGGCCAACGTCCTGACTTTC
D gene: NA; J gene: TRBJ2-2; V gene: TRBV7-9; clone size: few; CDR3 protein: CASRHTGTLRGTGELFF; CDR3 DNA: TGTGCCAGCAGGCACACGGGGACCCTTCGTGGGACCGGGGAGCTGTTTTTT
D gene: NA; J gene: TRBJ2-3; V gene: TRBV29-1; clone size: many; CDR3 protein: CSVPRIQVGTDTQYF; CDR3 DNA: TGCAGCGTACCCCGGATACAGGTTGGCACAGATACGCAGTATTTT